This T cell receptor beta chain was sequenced during a study of blood T cell repertoires in COVID-19. The wider study: Italy, Spain and the United States were the sources of the convalescent and acute COVID-19 samples.

Germline V CDR1 and CDR2: LNHDA, SQIVND (reference sequence). There are 15 residues in the CDR3. Losses at the gene ends were 8 bases for V and 8 bases for J; bases not matched to a gene: 15. Authors' methods: Amplified reference gene primers provided the basis for estimating nucleated cell counts. The table came from immunoSEQ multiplex PCR; TCRdb's copy has only in-frame clones and leaves some out. Clonal size and the V and J genes are those of that table, whereas D and trimming came from the DNA. Counted here are roughly 50,000 clones, roughly nine tenths occurring once; the ten biggest clones make up approximately 7.6%.

This receptor was obtained from a woman aged 55-75 years with active or convalescent COVID-19. The V call is TRBV19, the J call TRBJ2-1; 7 bases align to TRBD1. Sequencing was performed on peripheral blood. Here the CDR3 reads CASSHRRTGMDEQFF. The CDR3 nucleotides read TGTGCCAGTTCCCATAGACGGACAGGAATGGATGAGCAGTTCTTC.